This T cell receptor beta chain comes out of a study of spatial heterogeneity in lung cancer. About the research overall: The donors were some 70 patients with non-small cell lung cancer that was early-stage and untreated. General study findings and limits: Ubiquitous expanded tumor TCRs were seen in blood more at resection than at follow-up.

The length of the CDR3 is 16 residues. Germline values: CDR1 SGHNT, CDR2 YYREEE (reference sequence). The junction had 5 bases not matched to a gene; V was cut back by 0 bases and J by 0 bases. Time point reported: blood at routine non-recurrence follow-up after resection. This clonotype was recorded a few times. Its antigen is currently unknown. This beta chain came through as a stray read in a library set up for alpha chains, and its size says little. Carried by each TCR cDNA molecule was a unique molecular identifier. One entry per CDR3 protein results from TCRdb running MiXCR on the 5' RACE reads. The repertoire holds about 2,500 distinct CDR3 sequences, 25% to 30% seen once, with about 28% in the top ten.

The chain employs TRBV5-4 and TRBJ2-7; TRBD2 matches at 8 bases. The material sequenced was PBMCs, taken at follow-up. This TCR was recovered from a male donor with early-stage non-small cell lung cancer. The CDR3 region is CASSLGPGGHSYEQYF. Written as DNA, the CDR3 is TGTGCCAGCAGCTTGGGACCGGGAGGGCACTCCTACGAGCAGTACTTC.